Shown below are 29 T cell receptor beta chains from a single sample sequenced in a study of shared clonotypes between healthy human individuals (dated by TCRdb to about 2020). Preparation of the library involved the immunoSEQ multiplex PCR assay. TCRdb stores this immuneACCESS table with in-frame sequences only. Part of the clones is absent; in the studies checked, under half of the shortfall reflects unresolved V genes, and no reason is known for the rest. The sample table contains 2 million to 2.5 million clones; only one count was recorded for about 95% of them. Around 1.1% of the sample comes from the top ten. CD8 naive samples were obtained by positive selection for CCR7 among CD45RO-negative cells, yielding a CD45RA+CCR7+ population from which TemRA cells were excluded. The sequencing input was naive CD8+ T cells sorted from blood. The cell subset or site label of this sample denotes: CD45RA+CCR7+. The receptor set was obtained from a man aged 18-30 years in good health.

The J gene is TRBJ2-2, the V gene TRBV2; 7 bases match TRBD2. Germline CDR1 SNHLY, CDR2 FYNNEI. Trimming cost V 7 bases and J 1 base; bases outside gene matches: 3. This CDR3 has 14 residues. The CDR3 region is CASISSGNTGELFF. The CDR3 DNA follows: TGTGCCAGCATATCTAGCGGGAACACCGGGGAGCTGTTTTTT.

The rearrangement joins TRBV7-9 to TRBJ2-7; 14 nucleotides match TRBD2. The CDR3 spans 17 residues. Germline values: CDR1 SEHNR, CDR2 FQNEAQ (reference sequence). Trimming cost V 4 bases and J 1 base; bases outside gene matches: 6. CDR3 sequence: CASSSRTSGGFSYEQYF. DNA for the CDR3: TGTGCCAGCAGCTCACGGACTAGCGGGGGGTTTTCCTACGAGCAGTACTTC.

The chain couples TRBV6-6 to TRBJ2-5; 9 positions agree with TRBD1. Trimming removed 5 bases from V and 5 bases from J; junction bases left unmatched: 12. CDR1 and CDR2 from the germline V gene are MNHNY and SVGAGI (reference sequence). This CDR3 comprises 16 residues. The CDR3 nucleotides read TGTGCCAGCAGTCCGCGGACAGGGGAGGGTTGGGAGACCCAGTACTTC. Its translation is CASSPRTGEGWETQYF.

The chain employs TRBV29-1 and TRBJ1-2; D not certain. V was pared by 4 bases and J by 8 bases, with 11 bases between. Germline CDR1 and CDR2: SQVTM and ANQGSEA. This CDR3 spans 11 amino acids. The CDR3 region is CSVVQSGGYTF. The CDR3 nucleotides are TGCAGCGTTGTCCAATCGGGCGGCTACACCTTC.

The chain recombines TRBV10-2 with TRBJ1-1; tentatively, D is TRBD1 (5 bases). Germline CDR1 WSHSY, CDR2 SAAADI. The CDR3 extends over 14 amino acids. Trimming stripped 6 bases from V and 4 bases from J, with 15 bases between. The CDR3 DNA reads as TGCGCCAGCAGAGGCCGGGGCTTGGGCACTGAAGCTTTCTTT. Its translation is CASRGRGLGTEAFF.

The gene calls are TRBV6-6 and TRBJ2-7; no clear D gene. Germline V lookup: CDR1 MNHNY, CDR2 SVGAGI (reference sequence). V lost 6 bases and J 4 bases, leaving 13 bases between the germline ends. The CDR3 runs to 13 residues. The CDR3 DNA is TGTGCCAGCAGCCAAGGCTACAGTTACGAGCAGTACTTC. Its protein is CASSQGYSYEQYF.

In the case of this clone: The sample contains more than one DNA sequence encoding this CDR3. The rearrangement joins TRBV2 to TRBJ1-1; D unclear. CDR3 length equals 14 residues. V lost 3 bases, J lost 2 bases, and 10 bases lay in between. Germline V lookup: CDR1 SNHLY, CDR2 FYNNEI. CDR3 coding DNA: TGTGCCAGCAGTGATCCGGGATTAAACACTGAAGCTTTCTTT. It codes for CASSDPGLNTEAFF.

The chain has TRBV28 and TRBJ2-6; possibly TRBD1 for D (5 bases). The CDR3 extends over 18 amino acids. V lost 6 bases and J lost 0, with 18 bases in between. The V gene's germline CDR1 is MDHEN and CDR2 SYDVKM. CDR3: CASSPVPGLHSGANVLTF. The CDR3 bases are TGTGCCAGCAGCCCAGTCCCAGGGCTACACTCTGGGGCCAACGTCCTGACTTTC.

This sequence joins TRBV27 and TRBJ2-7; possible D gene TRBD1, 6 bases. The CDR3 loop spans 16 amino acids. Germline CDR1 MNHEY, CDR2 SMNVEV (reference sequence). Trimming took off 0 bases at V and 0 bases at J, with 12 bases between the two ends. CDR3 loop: CASSLSRGSNSYEQYF. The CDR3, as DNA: TGTGCCAGCAGTTTATCGAGGGGGTCAAACTCCTACGAGCAGTACTTC.

CDR3 amino acids: CASSEYRDVSYGYTF. The DNA of the CDR3 is TGCGCCAGCAGTGAGTACAGGGATGTGAGCTATGGCTACACCTTC. V is TRBV10-1 and J is TRBJ1-2, with a tentative D call TRBD1 (6 bases). Germline CDR1 and CDR2: WNHNN and SYGVQD (reference sequence). The CDR3 is 15 residues long. Trimming shortened V by 1 base and J by 4 bases, and 13 bases separated the two germline ends.

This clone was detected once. The CDR3 protein is CASSLVGGRGEQYF. CDR3 nucleotides: TGTGCCAGCAGCCTTGTAGGGGGACGGGGAGAGCAGTACTTC. This chain uses TRBV6-5 with TRBJ2-7, with D tentatively TRBD1 (6 bases). The V end lost 6 bases, the J end lost 7 bases, and 19 bases lay between the germline ends. This CDR3 contains 14 residues. From germline, CDR1 is MNHEY and CDR2 SVGAGI.

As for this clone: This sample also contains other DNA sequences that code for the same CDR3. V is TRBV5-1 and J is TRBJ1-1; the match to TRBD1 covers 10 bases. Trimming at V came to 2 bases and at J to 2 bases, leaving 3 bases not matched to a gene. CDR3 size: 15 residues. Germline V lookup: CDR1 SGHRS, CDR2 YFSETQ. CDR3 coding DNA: TGCGCCAGCAGCTTCGGGACAGGGGTAAACACTGAAGCTTTCTTT. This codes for CASSFGTGVNTEAFF.

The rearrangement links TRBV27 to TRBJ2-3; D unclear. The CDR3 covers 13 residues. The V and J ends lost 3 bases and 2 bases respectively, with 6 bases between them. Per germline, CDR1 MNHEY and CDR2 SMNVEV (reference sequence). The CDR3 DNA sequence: TGTGCCAGCAGTTTCTCTCCCACAGATACGCAGTATTTT. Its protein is CASSFSPTDTQYF.

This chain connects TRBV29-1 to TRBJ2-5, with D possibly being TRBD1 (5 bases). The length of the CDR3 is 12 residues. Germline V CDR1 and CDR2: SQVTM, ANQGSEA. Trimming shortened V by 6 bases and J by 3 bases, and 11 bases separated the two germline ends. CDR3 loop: CSVMGRKETQYF. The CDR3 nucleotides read TGCAGCGTCATGGGGCGAAAAGAGACCCAGTACTTC. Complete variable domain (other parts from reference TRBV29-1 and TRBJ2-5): SAVISQKPSRDICQRGTSLTIQCQVDSQVTMMFWYRQQPGQSLTLIATANQGSEATYESGFVIDKFPISRPNLTFSTLTVSNMSPEDSSIYLCSVMGRKETQYFGPGTRLLVL.

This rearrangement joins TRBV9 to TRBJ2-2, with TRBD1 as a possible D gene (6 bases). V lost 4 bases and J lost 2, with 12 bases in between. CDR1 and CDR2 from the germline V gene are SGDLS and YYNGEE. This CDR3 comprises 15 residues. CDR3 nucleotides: TGTGCCAGCAGCCCTACAGGGAGAAACACCGGGGAGCTGTTTTTT. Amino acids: CASSPTGRNTGELFF.

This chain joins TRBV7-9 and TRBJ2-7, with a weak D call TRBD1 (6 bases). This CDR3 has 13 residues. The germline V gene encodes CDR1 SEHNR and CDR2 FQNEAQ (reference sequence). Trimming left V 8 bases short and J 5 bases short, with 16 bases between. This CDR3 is CASGPGHLNEQYF. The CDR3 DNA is TGTGCCAGCGGCCCGGGACACCTTAACGAGCAGTACTTC. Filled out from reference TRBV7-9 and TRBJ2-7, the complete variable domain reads DTGVSQNPRHKITKRGQNVTFRCDPISEHNRLYWYRQTLGQGPEFLTYFQNEAQLEKSRLLSDRFSAERPKGSFSTLEIQRTEQGDSAMYLCASGPGHLNEQYFGPGTRLTVT.

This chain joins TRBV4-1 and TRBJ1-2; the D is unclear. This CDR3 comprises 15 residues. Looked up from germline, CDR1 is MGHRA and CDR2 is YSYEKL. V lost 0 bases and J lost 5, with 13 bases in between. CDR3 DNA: TGCGCCAGCAGCCAAGACAAGGCCTGTATGTATGGCTACACCTTC. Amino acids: CASSQDKACMYGYTF.

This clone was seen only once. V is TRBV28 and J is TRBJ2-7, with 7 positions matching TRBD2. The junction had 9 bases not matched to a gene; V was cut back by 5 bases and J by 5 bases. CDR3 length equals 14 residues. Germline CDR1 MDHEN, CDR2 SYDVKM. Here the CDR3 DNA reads TGTGCCAGCAGTCTCCGGACTAGATTAGACGAGCAGTACTTC. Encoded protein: CASSLRTRLDEQYF.

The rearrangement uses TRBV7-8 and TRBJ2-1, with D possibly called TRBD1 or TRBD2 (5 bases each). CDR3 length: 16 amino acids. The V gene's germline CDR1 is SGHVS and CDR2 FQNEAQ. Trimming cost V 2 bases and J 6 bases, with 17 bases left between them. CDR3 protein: CASSLSGTGNSNEQFF. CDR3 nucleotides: TGTGCCAGCAGCTTATCCGGGACGGGTAATTCCAATGAGCAGTTCTTC.

In DNA form, the CDR3 reads TGCGCCAGCAGCCTACTCCCGGGACAGGGGGGCACAGATACGCAGTATTTT. Translating gives CASSLLPGQGGTDTQYF. The J gene is TRBJ2-3, the V gene TRBV4-1; 11 bases agree with TRBD1. The germline V gene encodes CDR1 MGHRA and CDR2 YSYEKL. V lost 4 bases to trimming and J lost 1 base; unmatched junction nucleotides: 7. CDR3 length: 17 amino acids.

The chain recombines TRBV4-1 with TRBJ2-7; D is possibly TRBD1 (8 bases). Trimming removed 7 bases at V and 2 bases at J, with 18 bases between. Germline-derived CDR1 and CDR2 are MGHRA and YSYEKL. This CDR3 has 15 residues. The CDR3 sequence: CASMPGGRGPYEQYF. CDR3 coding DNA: TGCGCCAGCATGCCGGGGGGCAGGGGGCCCTACGAGCAGTACTTC.

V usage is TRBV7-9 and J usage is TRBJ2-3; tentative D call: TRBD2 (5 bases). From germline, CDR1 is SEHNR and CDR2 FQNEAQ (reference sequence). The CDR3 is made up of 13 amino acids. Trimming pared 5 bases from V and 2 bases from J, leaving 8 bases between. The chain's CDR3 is CASSRTPTDTQYF. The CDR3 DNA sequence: TGTGCCAGCAGCCGGACTCCCACAGATACGCAGTATTTT.

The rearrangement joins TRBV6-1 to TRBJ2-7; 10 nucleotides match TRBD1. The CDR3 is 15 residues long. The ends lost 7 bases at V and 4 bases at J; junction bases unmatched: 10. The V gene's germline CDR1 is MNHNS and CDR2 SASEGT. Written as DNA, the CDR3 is TGTGCCAGCACCCATCACGGGACAGGGGATTACGAGCAGTACTTC. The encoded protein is CASTHHGTGDYEQYF.

The CDR3 loop reads CASKRSGETDTQYF. The CDR3, as DNA: TGTGCCAGCAAACGGAGCGGGGAAACAGATACGCAGTATTTT. The V gene is TRBV2, the J gene TRBJ2-3; 7 bases match TRBD2. Trimming removed 7 bases from V and 3 bases from J; junction bases left unmatched: 7. Germline values: CDR1 SNHLY, CDR2 FYNNEI. CDR3 length: 14 residues.

The CDR3 spells CSVDDGHRRQETQYF. In nucleotides, the CDR3 is TGCAGCGTTGATGATGGACACCGCCGGCAAGAGACCCAGTACTTC. The rearrangement uses TRBV29-1 and TRBJ2-5, with a weak D call TRBD1 (5 bases). With 3 bases removed from V and 2 bases from J, the gap between germline ends came to 16 bases. The CDR3 runs to 15 residues. Germline-derived CDR1 and CDR2 are SQVTM and ANQGSEA.

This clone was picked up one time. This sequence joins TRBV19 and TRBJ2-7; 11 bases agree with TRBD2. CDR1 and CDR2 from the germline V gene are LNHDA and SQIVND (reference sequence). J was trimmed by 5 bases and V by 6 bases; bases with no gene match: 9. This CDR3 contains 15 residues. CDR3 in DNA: TGTGCCAGTAGCTGGGGACTAGCGGAACCTAACGAGCAGTACTTC. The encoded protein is CASSWGLAEPNEQYF.

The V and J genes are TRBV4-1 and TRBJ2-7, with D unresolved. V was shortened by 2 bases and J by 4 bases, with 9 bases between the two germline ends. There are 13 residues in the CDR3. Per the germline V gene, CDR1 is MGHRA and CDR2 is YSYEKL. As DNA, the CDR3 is TGCGCCAGCAGCCAACTCCTGGGGTACGAGCAGTACTTC. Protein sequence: CASSQLLGYEQYF.

The CDR3 loop is CASSLLGTGATNEKLFF. The CDR3, as DNA: TGTGCCAGCAGTCTCCTAGGGACAGGGGCAACTAATGAAAAACTGTTTTTT. The V call is TRBV27, the J call TRBJ1-4; 10 nucleotides match TRBD1. The CDR3 has 17 amino acids. In germline, CDR1 is MNHEY, CDR2 SMNVEV (reference sequence). V gave up 5 bases and J gave up 0 bases; unmatched junction bases: 6. The full variable domain, completed using reference TRBV27 and TRBJ1-4, is EAQVTQNPRYLITVTGKKLTVTCSQNMNHEYMSWYRQDPGLGLRQIYYSMNVEVTDKGDVPEGYKVSRKEKRNFPLILESPSPNQTSLYFCASSLLGTGATNEKLFFGSGTQLSVL.

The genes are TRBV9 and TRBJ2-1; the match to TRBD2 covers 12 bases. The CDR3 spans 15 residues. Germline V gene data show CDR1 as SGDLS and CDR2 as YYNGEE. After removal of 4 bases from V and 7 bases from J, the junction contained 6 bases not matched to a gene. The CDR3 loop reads CASSPGLAGTNEQFF. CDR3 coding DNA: TGTGCCAGCAGCCCCGGACTAGCGGGAACTAATGAGCAGTTCTTC.